This entry features one T cell receptor beta chain sequence. Some clones are missing from TCRdb's copy, which holds only in-frame ones; the method was immunoSEQ multiplex PCR. The repertoire holds 80,000 or so clones, with about 90% as singletons. This entry comes from a study of OX40 agonist ivuxolimab in advanced cancers. Cycle 7 day 1, cycle 4 day 1, and baseline were the timepoints at which blood was sampled. The germline V and J ends were trimmed by 3 bases and 5 bases, with 15 bases remaining between them. Germline lookup yields CDR1 SGHNT and CDR2 YYREEE (reference sequence). The CDR3 has 14 residues.

Material: CD4+ or CD8+ T cells sorted from blood, obtained in a trial of the OX40 agonist ivuxolimab. This TCR came from an adult with an advanced solid tumor such as melanoma, head and neck, liver or kidney cancer. V usage is TRBV5-4 and J usage is TRBJ2-7; D perhaps matches TRBD1 (6 bases). The CDR3 here is CASSSPEGVHEQYF. In DNA form, the CDR3 reads TGTGCCAGCAGCTCGCCCGAGGGGGTGCACGAGCAGTACTTC. Full variable domain (rest looked up from reference TRBV5-4 and TRBJ2-7): ETGVTQSPTHLIKTRGQQVTLRCSSQSGHNTVSWYQQALGQGPQFIFQYYREEENGRGNFPPRFSGLQFPNYSSELNVNALELDDSALYLCASSSPEGVHEQYFGPGTRLTVT.